This entry lists 5 T cell receptor beta chains sequenced from one sample in a study of T-cell memory formation after mild COVID-19. A single record per CDR3 protein comes from TCRdb applying MiXCR to the 5' RACE reads. Of under 600,000 distinct CDR3 sequences listed, less than 25% were seen once; the top ten hold 8.4%. The sample consisted of PBMCs or a T cell subset sorted from them (not recorded which). These receptors came from an adult woman who had mild COVID-19 (a few samples of this study predate the infection). Cell type and time point are not known.

This clonotype was seen more than once but under ten times. The CDR3 reads CASSALVNGFLGYEQFF. The CDR3 DNA sequence: TGCGCCAGCAGCGCCCTTGTTAATGGGTTTCTTGGTTATGAGCAGTTCTTC. The rearrangement uses TRBV5-1 and TRBJ2-1; D is unresolved. V lost 4 bases to trimming and J lost 8 bases, with 25 bases between them. This CDR3 has 17 residues. Germline CDR1 is SGHRS and CDR2 is YFSETQ.

This clonotype was observed a single time. This chain uses TRBV9 with TRBJ2-7; perhaps TRBD2 as D (6 bases). Germline V gene lookup returns CDR1 SGDLS and CDR2 YYNGEE. The V end was cut by 2 bases, the J end by 0 bases, with 12 bases between. The CDR3 is 15 residues long. The CDR3 region has the DNA TGTGCCAGCAGCGTCTCGGGAGTGAACTCCTACGAGCAGTACTTC. Translating it yields CASSVSGVNSYEQYF. The full variable domain, rest sourced from reference TRBV9 and TRBJ2-7, is DSGVTQTPKHLITATGQRVTLRCSPRSGDLSVYWYQQSLDQGLQFLIQYYNGEERAKGNILERFSAQQFPDLHSELNLSSLELGDSALYFCASSVSGVNSYEQYFGPGTRLTVT.

The V and J genes are TRBV2 and TRBJ2-3, with 9 bases matching TRBD1. Germline assignment: CDR1 SNHLY and CDR2 FYNNEI. Trimming at V came to 3 bases and at J to 9 bases, leaving 10 bases not matched to a gene. The CDR3 consists of 15 residues. CDR3 nucleotide sequence: TGTGCCAGCAGTGAGGGACAGGGACCGCGGCGGACGCAGTATTTT. Protein sequence: CASSEGQGPRRTQYF.

This clonotype was counted only a few times. The CDR3 loop is CASSQGTSGRSSYEQYF. In DNA form, the CDR3 reads TGTGCCAGCAGTCAGGGAACTAGCGGGAGAAGCTCCTACGAGCAGTACTTC. V gene TRBV6-1 combines with J gene TRBJ2-7; 11 bases align to TRBD2. Trimming at V came to 5 bases and at J to 0 bases, leaving 9 bases not matched to a gene. From germline, CDR1 is MNHNS and CDR2 SASEGT. This CDR3 is built from 17 residues.

The gene calls are TRBV7-9 and TRBJ2-1; possible D gene TRBD2, 5 bases. The CDR3 length is 12 residues. CDR1 SEHNR and CDR2 FQNEAQ come from the germline V gene (reference sequence). V was pared by 10 bases and J by 6 bases, with 13 bases between. The CDR3 region has the DNA TGTGCCACCCAGCGAGAGGGCAATGAGCAGTTCTTC. It encodes CATQREGNEQFF. The whole variable domain, remainder taken from reference TRBV7-9 and TRBJ2-1, is DTGVSQNPRHKITKRGQNVTFRCDPISEHNRLYWYRQTLGQGPEFLTYFQNEAQLEKSRLLSDRFSAERPKGSFSTLEIQRTEQGDSAMYLCATQREGNEQFFGPGTRLTVL.